A selection of T cell receptor beta chains follows, all from one sample in a study of cytomegalovirus exposure and HLA in healthy donors. The repertoire was sequenced with immunoSEQ multiplex PCR; TCRdb's copy has only in-frame clones and lacks some. The sample contains about 150,000 clones, roughly 80% of which appear only once. The sequenced sample consisted of PBMCs. The source is a male donor in good health and CMV-seronegative. Each CDR3 is given with its conserved first and last residue. A D gene is named only where the DNA matches it firmly. Clone size appears in some rows only: once, few, many, or a class for an expanded clone.

J	size	V	D	DNA	CDR3
TRBJ1-2	NA	TRBV10-3	NA	TGTGCCATCAGTGAGGGGGGGGACTATGGCTACACCTTC	CAISEGGDYGYTF
TRBJ2-3	few	TRBV19	TRBD1	TGTGCCAGTACCTCGGGACAGAACACAGATACGCAGTATTTT	CASTSGQNTDTQYF
TRBJ2-2	NA	TRBV10-3	NA	TGTGCCATCGGACAATCAAACACCGGGGAGCTGTTTTTT	CAIGQSNTGELFF
TRBJ1-5	NA	TRBV6-1	NA	TGTGCCAGCAGTGAAGCGTGGGCAGATCATCAGCCCCAGCATTTT	CASSEAWADHQPQHF
TRBJ2-1	NA	TRBV11-3	NA	TGTGCCAGCAGCTTGCATTTTGGGGCCAGCTCCTACAATGAGCAGTTCTTC	CASSLHFGASSYNEQFF
TRBJ2-7	NA	TRBV5-1	TRBD1	TGCGCCAGCAGCCCGGACAGGGAGGCTTCTTACGAGCAGTACTTC	CASSPDREASYEQYF
TRBJ1-5	NA	TRBV10-3	NA	TGTGCCATCAGTGAGTCAGGAGATAGCAATCAGCCCCAGCATTTT	CAISESGDSNQPQHF
TRBJ2-5	NA	TRBV5-8	NA	TGTGCCAGCAGCCCCGGACAGACAACTTCCCAAGAGACCCAGTACTTC	CASSPGQTTSQETQYF
TRBJ1-5	NA	TRBV27	TRBD1	TGTGCCAGCAGTGATCACAGGGGTTTCAGCAATCAGCCCCAGCATTTT	CASSDHRGFSNQPQHF
TRBJ2-3	NA	TRBV4-2	NA	TGTGCCAGCAGCCAGAACGTTGGACCGCGGGCAGATACGCAGTATTTT	CASSQNVGPRADTQYF
TRBJ2-2	NA	TRBV5-1	TRBD2	TGCGCCAGCAGCTTGGACCCAGCGGGGGCGGGGGAGCTGTTTTTT	CASSLDPAGAGELFF
TRBJ1-2	NA	TRBV4-2	NA	TGTGCCAGCAGCCAAGCTTTCTTACGTGTAGGGGATGGAACCTATGGCTACACCTTC	CASSQAFLRVGDGTYGYTF
TRBJ1-6	once	TRBV6-1	NA	TGTGCCAGCAGCCTGACGGGGGGTAATTCACCCCTCCACTTT	CASSLTGGNSPLHF
TRBJ2-4	NA	TRBV11-2	NA	TGTGCCAGCAGCTTAGACGGGACACCGGAAAACATTCAGTACTTC	CASSLDGTPENIQYF
TRBJ1-5	NA	TRBV7-6	NA	TGTGCCAGCAGCTTAGGGCAGGGGAGTTTGAACAATCAGCCCCAGCATTTT	CASSLGQGSLNNQPQHF
TRBJ2-3	NA	TRBV5-8	NA	TGTGCCAGCAGCTACCGACGGGGTCTAGAAGATACGCAGTATTTT	CASSYRRGLEDTQYF
TRBJ2-7	NA	TRBV5-4	NA	TGTGCCAGCAGCCGCGGGTCCTACGAGCAGTACTTC	CASSRGSYEQYF
TRBJ2-3	NA	TRBV5-6	TRBD2	TGTGCCAGCAGCTCCAGCGGGGGGGTCACAGATACGCAGTATTTT	CASSSSGGVTDTQYF
TRBJ1-4	NA	TRBV6-6	TRBD1	TGTGCCAGCAGTTACTCGGGACAGTTTAATGAAAAACTGTTTTTT	CASSYSGQFNEKLFF
TRBJ2-4	few	TRBV14	NA	TGTGCCAGCAGCCAAGATCGTGGGCACAGGGCCATTCAGTACTTC	CASSQDRGHRAIQYF
TRBJ1-1	once	TRBV18	NA	TGTGCCAGCTCACCACCGTCCGTGAACACTGAAGCTTTCTTT	CASSPPSVNTEAFF
TRBJ1-3	NA	TRBV9	NA	TGTGCCAGCAGCGTACAGGGGAATGCTGGAAACACCATATATTTT	CASSVQGNAGNTIYF
TRBJ2-3	NA	TRBV29-1	NA	TGCAGCGTTGAAGATCCGGGGTTTTCAGATACGCAGTATTTT	CSVEDPGFSDTQYF
TRBJ2-2	NA	TRBV4-1	NA	TGCGCCAGCAGCCAGCAACTAGGCTCGAACACCGGGGAGCTGTTTTTT	CASSQQLGSNTGELFF
TRBJ1-2	NA	TRBV10-3	NA	TGTGCCATCAGTGAGTCGTCCCAGGGCGGCACCTTC	CAISESSQGGTF
TRBJ1-4	few	TRBV19	TRBD1	TGTGCCAGTACCCCCCGGGACAGAGAAGAAAAACTGTTTTTT	CASTPRDREEKLFF
TRBJ2-1	NA	TRBV11-2	NA	TGTGCCAGCAGCCGCTATGGAGGCGACTCCTACAATGAGCAGTTCTTC	CASSRYGGDSYNEQFF
TRBJ1-1	once	TRBV10-3	NA	TGTGCCATCAGAAGGGACACACACACTGAAGCTTTCTTT	CAIRRDTHTEAFF
TRBJ1-2	NA	TRBV7-2	NA	TGTGCCAGCAGCTTCGAGCCTCTTACAGCTGGCTACACCTTC	CASSFEPLTAGYTF
TRBJ1-6	NA	TRBV2	TRBD1	TGTGCCAGCAGCGGACAGGCTTTGGGGAATTCACCCCTCCACTTT	CASSGQALGNSPLHF
TRBJ2-1	NA	TRBV5-1	TRBD2	TGCGCCAGCAGCAAGGTTGGCGGGGGGACCCCCCCCTACAATGAGCAGTTCTTC	CASSKVGGGTPPYNEQFF
TRBJ2-5	NA	TRBV6-5	NA	TGTGCCAGCAGTTACTCTGCGGGGGCACCTCAAGAGACCCAGTACTTC	CASSYSAGAPQETQYF
TRBJ1-2	NA	TRBV28	TRBD1	TGTGCCAGCAGTTTATCTTTACCGGGACAGGGTGGTGGCTACACCTTC	CASSLSLPGQGGGYTF
TRBJ2-7	NA	TRBV2	NA	TGTGCCAGCAGTGAAGGGGCAGGGAAGCAGTACTTC	CASSEGAGKQYF
TRBJ2-3	NA	TRBV6-6	NA	TGTGCCAGCAGTTACGCTCAGAGCACAGATACGCAGTATTTT	CASSYAQSTDTQYF
TRBJ2-2	NA	TRBV7-9	NA	TGTGCCAGCAGAGACAGAGAGCGCGCGAACACCGGGGAGCTGTTTTTT	CASRDRERANTGELFF
TRBJ1-3	NA	TRBV2	NA	TGTGCCAGCAGTGAAGCACCGAGTACCCACACCATATATTTT	CASSEAPSTHTIYF
TRBJ1-3	NA	TRBV14	TRBD1	TGTGCCACCAATACAGGGGGCTCTGGAAACACCATATATTTT	CATNTGGSGNTIYF
TRBJ1-3	NA	TRBV11-2	TRBD1	TGTGCCAGCAGCCTCATATATAGCGACAGGGGGCGCTCTGGAAACACCATATATTTT	CASSLIYSDRGRSGNTIYF
TRBJ1-5	NA	TRBV6-5	NA	TGTGCCAGCAGTTACTCCCACAGGTTCGATCAGCCCCAGCATTTT	CASSYSHRFDQPQHF
TRBJ1-5	NA	TRBV7-9	NA	TGTGCCAGCAGCTTAGCCAGGGCGGGCAATCAGCCCCAGCATTTT	CASSLARAGNQPQHF
TRBJ1-2	NA	TRBV14	NA	TGTGCCAGCAGCCAGGAGGGATATGGCTACACCTTC	CASSQEGYGYTF
TRBJ1-6	NA	TRBV6-6	NA	TGTGCCAGCAGTTATATTGGGCCCGGTAATTCACCCCTCCACTTT	CASSYIGPGNSPLHF
TRBJ2-1	NA	TRBV11-3	NA	TGTGCCAGCGGCTCGACAGTCAATGAGCAGTTCTTC	CASGSTVNEQFF